These 3 T cell receptor beta chains originate from one sample sequenced in a study of tumor-infiltrating lymphocytes in localized non-small cell lung cancer. Some clones are missing from TCRdb's copy, which holds only in-frame ones; the method was immunoSEQ multiplex PCR. This table holds 9,300 or so clones, roughly 75% found once. Material for sequencing was uninvolved lung tissue not adjacent to the tumor. These receptors were obtained from a human donor with non-small cell lung cancer.

This sequence joins TRBV27 and TRBJ2-5; a possible D gene is TRBD2 (8 bases). The CDR3 has 15 amino acids. V gave up 5 bases and J gave up 5 bases, with 18 bases separating them. In germline, CDR1 is MNHEY, CDR2 SMNVEV (reference sequence). The chain's CDR3 is CASSPQGTRRETQYF. CDR3 sequence (DNA): TGTGCCAGCAGTCCACAGGGGACTAGGAGGGAGACCCAGTACTTC.

V and J are TRBV20-1 and TRBJ2-7, with a possible D match to TRBD2 (5 bases). The germline V gene encodes CDR1 DFQATT and CDR2 SNEGSKA (reference sequence). This CDR3 region has 11 residues. Trimming shortened V by 6 bases and J by 6 bases, and 12 bases separated the two germline ends. CDR3 in amino acids: CSARGPGEQYF. The CDR3 DNA reads TGCAGTGCCCGAGGGCCGGGCGAGCAGTACTTC.

This rearrangement joins TRBV6-5 to TRBJ1-1; 7 positions agree with TRBD1. Trimming removed 0 bases from V and 10 bases from J; junction bases left unmatched: 8. The CDR3 totals 14 residues. Germline V gene data show CDR1 as MNHEY and CDR2 as SVGAGI. In DNA form, the CDR3 reads TGTGCCAGCAGTTACTCGAATAGGGGGCCCTCAGCTTTCTTT. Translation: CASSYSNRGPSAFF.